This T cell receptor (beta chain) was captured by sequencing in a study of shared clonotypes between healthy human individuals. Regarding the study as a whole: Naive subsets generally had larger estimated richness than memory subsets.

Trimming removed 4 bases from V and 2 bases from J, with 9 bases in between. CDR1 WNHNN and CDR2 SYGVQD come from the germline V gene (reference sequence). This CDR3 region has 13 residues. A word on this clone: The antigen is unknown.

The method was immunoSEQ multiplex PCR; TCRdb's version includes in-frame clones alone and lacks a portion of them. Among 110,000 or so clones listed, about two thirds were seen once. Within Nashville, Tennessee resided all donors, each a Caucasian adult. CD45RO+ cells plus CCR7-negative CD45RA+ TemRA cells formed CD8 memory. The TCR was taken from a woman in her 30s in good health. The sequenced sample consisted of memory CD8+ T cells sorted from blood. The subset denotes: CD45RO+ cells pooled with CCR7-negative TemRA cells. This sequence joins TRBV10-1 and TRBJ2-7; D is uncertain. The CDR3 DNA reads TGCGCCAGCAGTGCTGGCAGTACCTACGAGCAGTACTTC. Translating gives CASSAGSTYEQYF.